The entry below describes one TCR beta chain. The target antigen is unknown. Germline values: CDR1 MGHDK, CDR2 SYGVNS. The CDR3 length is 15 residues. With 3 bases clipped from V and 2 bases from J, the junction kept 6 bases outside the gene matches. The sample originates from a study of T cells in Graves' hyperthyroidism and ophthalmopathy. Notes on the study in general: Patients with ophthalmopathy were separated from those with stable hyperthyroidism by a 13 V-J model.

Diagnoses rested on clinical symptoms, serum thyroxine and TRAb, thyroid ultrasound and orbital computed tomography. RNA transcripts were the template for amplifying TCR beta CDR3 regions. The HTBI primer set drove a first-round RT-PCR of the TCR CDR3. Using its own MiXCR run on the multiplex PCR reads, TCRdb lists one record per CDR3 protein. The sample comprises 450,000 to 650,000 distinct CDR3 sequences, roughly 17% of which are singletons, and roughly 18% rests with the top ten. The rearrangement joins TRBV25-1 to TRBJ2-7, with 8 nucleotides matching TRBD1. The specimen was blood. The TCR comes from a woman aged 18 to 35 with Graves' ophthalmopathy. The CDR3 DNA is TGTGCCAGCAGTGATACGCGACAGGGGACCTACGAGCAGTACTTC. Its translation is CASSDTRQGTYEQYF.